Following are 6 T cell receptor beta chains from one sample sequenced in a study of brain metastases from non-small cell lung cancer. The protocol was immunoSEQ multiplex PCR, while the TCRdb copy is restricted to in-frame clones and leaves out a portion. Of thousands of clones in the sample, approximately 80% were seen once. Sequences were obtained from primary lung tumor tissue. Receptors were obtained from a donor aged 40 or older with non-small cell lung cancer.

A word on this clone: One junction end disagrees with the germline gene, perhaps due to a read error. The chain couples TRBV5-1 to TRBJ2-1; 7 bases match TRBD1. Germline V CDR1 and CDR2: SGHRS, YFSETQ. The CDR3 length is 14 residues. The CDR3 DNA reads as TGCGCCAACAGCTTGGGGACAGACTACAATAAGCAGTTCTTC. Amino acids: CANSLGTDYNKQFF.

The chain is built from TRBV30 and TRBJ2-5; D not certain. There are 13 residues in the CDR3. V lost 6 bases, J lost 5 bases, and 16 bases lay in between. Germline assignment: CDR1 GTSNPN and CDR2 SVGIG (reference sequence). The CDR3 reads CACHKSSEETQYF. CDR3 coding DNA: TGTGCCTGTCATAAGTCGAGCGAGGAGACCCAGTACTTC.

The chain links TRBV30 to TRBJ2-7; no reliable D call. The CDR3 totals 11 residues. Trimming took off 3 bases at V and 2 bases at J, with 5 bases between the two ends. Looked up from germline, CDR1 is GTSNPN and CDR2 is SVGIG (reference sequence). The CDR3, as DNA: TGTGCCTGGAGGGAAGCCTACGAGCAGTACTTC. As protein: CAWREAYEQYF.

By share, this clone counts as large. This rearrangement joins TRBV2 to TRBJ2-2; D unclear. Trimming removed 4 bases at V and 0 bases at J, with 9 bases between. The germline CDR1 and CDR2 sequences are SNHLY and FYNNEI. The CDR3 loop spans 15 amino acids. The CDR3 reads CASSVLSANTGELFF. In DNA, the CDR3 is TGTGCCAGCAGTGTTTTGTCAGCGAACACCGGGGAGCTGTTTTTT.

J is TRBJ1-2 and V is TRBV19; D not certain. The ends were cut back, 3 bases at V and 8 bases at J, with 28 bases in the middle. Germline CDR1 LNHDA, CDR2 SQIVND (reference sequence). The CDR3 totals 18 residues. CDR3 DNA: TGTGCCAGTAGTATTAATGGGCGATCGGGTTCCCGACAAAGCGGCTACACCTTC. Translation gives CASSINGRSGSRQSGYTF.

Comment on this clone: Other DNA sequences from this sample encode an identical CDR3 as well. As DNA, the CDR3 is TGTGCCACCACTCGGTTGGGTAGCGGAAGCACAGATACGCAGTATTTT. It encodes CATTRLGSGSTDTQYF. The J gene is TRBJ2-3, the V gene TRBV10-3, with a possible D match to TRBD2 (6 bases). The CDR3 sequence is 16 residues long. CDR1 and CDR2 (germline): ENHRY, SYGVKD. Trimming removed 10 bases at V and 0 bases at J, with 20 bases between.